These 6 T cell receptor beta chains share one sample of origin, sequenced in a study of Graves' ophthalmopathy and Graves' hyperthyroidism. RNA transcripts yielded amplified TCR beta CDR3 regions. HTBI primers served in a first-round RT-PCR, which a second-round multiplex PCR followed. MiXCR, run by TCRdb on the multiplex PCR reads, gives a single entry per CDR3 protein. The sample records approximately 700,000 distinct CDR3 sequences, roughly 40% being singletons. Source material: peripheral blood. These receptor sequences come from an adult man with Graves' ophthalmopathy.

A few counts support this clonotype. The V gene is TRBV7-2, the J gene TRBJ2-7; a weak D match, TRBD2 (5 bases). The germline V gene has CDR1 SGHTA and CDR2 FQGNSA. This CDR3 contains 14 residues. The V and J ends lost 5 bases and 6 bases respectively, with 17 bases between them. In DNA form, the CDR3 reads TGTGCCAGCAGCCACCCGGCGGGCACTAGCGAGCAGTACTTC. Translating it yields CASSHPAGTSEQYF. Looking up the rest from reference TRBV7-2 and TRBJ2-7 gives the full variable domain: GAGVSQSPSNKVTEKGKDVELRCDPISGHTALYWYRQSLGQGLEFLIYFQGNSAPDKSGLPSDRFSAERTGGSVSTLTIQRTQQEDSAVYLCASSHPAGTSEQYFGPGTRLTVT.

The DNA for the CDR3 is TGTGCCAGCAGCTTGGGGCAGCTTAAGAACGATGGCTACACCTTC. Translation: CASSLGQLKNDGYTF. The chain combines TRBV7-2 with TRBJ1-2, with D maybe TRBD1 (5 bases). The V gene's germline CDR1 is SGHTA and CDR2 FQGNSA. The CDR3 totals 15 residues. Trimming cost V 3 bases and J 6 bases, with 17 bases left between them.

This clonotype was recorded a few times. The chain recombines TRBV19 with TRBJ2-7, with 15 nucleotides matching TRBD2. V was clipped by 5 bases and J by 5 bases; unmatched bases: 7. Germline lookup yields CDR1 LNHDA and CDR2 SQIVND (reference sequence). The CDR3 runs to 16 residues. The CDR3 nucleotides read TGTGCCAGTAGTTCCTCGGGACTAGCGGGAGGCCACGAGCAGTACTTC. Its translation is CASSSSGLAGGHEQYF.

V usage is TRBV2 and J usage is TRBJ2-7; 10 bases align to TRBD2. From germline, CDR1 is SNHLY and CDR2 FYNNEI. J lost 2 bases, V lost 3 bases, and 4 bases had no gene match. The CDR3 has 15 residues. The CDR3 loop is CASSERSGGAYEQYF. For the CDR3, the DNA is TGTGCCAGCAGTGAGAGAAGCGGGGGGGCCTACGAGCAGTACTTC.

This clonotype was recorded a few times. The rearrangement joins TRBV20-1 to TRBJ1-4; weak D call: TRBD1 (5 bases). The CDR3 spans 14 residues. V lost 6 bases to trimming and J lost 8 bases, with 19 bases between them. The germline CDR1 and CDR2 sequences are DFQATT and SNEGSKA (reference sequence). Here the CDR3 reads CSAPRTEGKEKLFF. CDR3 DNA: TGCAGTGCACCCCGGACCGAGGGGAAAGAAAAACTGTTTTTT.

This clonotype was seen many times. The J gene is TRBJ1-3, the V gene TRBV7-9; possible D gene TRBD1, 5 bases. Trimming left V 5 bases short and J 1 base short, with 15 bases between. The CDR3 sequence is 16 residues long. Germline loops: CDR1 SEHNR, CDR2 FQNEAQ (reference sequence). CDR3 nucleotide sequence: TGTGCCAGCAGCCTGAGCGGCGGGGGATCTGGAAACACCATATATTTT. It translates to CASSLSGGGSGNTIYF.